This TCR beta chain was sequenced during a study of cytomegalovirus exposure and HLA in healthy donors. The study, taken as a whole, reports: The number of N-insertions in an Asian-associated ancestry cluster was reportedly below the approximately 700-donor mean in a later analysis.

In the PCR, 60 Vbeta and 13 Jbeta primers were used. The table came from immunoSEQ multiplex PCR; TCRdb's copy has only in-frame clones and leaves some out. The repertoire holds around 150,000 clones, with roughly 90% as singletons. Concerning this clone: Its antigen is currently unknown.

The ends lost 4 bases at V and 10 bases at J; junction bases unmatched: 8. Germline values: CDR1 GTSNPN, CDR2 SVGIG (reference sequence). The CDR3 loop spans 14 amino acids. The V gene is TRBV30, the J gene TRBJ1-6; 9 positions agree with TRBD1. This TCR was recovered from a woman between 18 and 29 years old in good health and CMV-seronegative. Specimen: PBMCs. Here the CDR3 DNA reads TGTGCCTGGAAGCGGACAGGGGAATTCTCACCCCTCCACTTT. Protein: CAWKRTGEFSPLHF. Full variable domain (missing parts from reference TRBV30 and TRBJ1-6): SQTIHQWPATLVQPVGSPLSLECTVEGTSNPNLYWYRQAAGRGLQLLFYSVGIGQISSEVPQNLSASRPQDRQFILSSKKLLLSDSGFYLCAWKRTGEFSPLHFGNGTRLTVT.